Listed below are T cell receptor beta chains from one sample, sequenced in a study of T cells after yellow fever vaccination. Using its own MiXCR run on the 5' RACE reads, TCRdb lists one record per CDR3 protein. The profile shows some 340,000 distinct CDR3 sequences, approximately 12% of them singletons. The material sequenced was CD4+ T cells sorted from PBMCs, taken 45 days after the yellow fever booster vaccination. These receptors all stem from a man between 18 and 35 years old who received the YFV17D yellow fever vaccine. Both conserved end residues are part of each CDR3. A D gene is named only where the DNA matches it firmly. The size of a clone is reported for some rows only, either as once, few or many, or as a class for expanded clones.

J gene: TRBJ2-1; clone size: few; D gene: TRBD2; V gene: TRBV3-1; CDR3 length: 14; CDR3 DNA: TGTGCCAGCAGCCAAGAAACTAGCGGGGGGCGGCAGTTCTTC; CDR3 protein: CASSQETSGGRQFF
J gene: TRBJ1-2; clone size: few; D gene: .; V gene: TRBV28; CDR3 length: 12; CDR3 DNA: TGTGCCAGCAGCCAAGGACGGTATGGCTACACCTTC; CDR3 protein: CASSQGRYGYTF
J gene: TRBJ2-3; clone size: .; D gene: .; V gene: TRBV9; CDR3 length: 16; CDR3 DNA: TGTGCCAGCAGCCCGAGAGGGGGGGCGCGTAGAGATACGCAGTATTTT; CDR3 protein: CASSPRGGARRDTQYF
J gene: TRBJ2-2; clone size: .; D gene: TRBD1; V gene: TRBV2; CDR3 length: 17; CDR3 DNA: TGTGCCAGCAGAGTATCAAGGACAGGGCTAAACACCGGGGAGCTGTTTTTT; CDR3 protein: CASRVSRTGLNTGELFF
J gene: TRBJ2-1; clone size: .; D gene: TRBD1; V gene: TRBV7-2; CDR3 length: 15; CDR3 DNA: TGTGCCAGCAGCTTATCACAGGGGCTCTCGGTTGAGCAGTTCTTC; CDR3 protein: CASSLSQGLSVEQFF
J gene: TRBJ1-5; clone size: .; D gene: TRBD1; V gene: TRBV12-3/TRBV12-4; CDR3 length: 13; CDR3 DNA: TGTGGGAGCAGTCCACAGGGGAATCAGCCCCAGCATTTT; CDR3 protein: CGSSPQGNQPQHF
J gene: TRBJ1-1; clone size: .; D gene: .; V gene: TRBV11-2; CDR3 length: 14; CDR3 DNA: TGTGCCAGCGCGAACGTGCGGGAAGACACTGAAGCTTTCTTT; CDR3 protein: CASANVREDTEAFF
J gene: TRBJ2-7; clone size: .; D gene: TRBD2; V gene: TRBV2; CDR3 length: 15; CDR3 DNA: TGTGCCAGCAGACGCATAGGACTAGCGGGCTACGAGCAGTACTTC; CDR3 protein: CASRRIGLAGYEQYF
J gene: TRBJ1-3; clone size: many; D gene: .; V gene: TRBV12-3/TRBV12-4; CDR3 length: 14; CDR3 DNA: TGTTCCTCCCTTGTGTTGAGCTCTGGAAACACCATATATTTT; CDR3 protein: CSSLVLSSGNTIYF
J gene: TRBJ1-2; clone size: .; D gene: TRBD1; V gene: TRBV7-2; CDR3 length: 17; CDR3 DNA: TGTGCCAGCAGCGCACGGACAGGGGGCGTCTCTAACTATGGCTACACCTTC; CDR3 protein: CASSARTGGVSNYGYTF
J gene: TRBJ2-5; clone size: many; D gene: .; V gene: TRBV5-1; CDR3 length: 12; CDR3 DNA: TGCGCCAGCAGACGTCAGCAAGAGACCCAGTACTTC; CDR3 protein: CASRRQQETQYF
J gene: TRBJ2-1; clone size: few; D gene: .; V gene: TRBV4-3; CDR3 length: 15; CDR3 DNA: TGCGCCAGCAGCCAAGAGGGGGGGCCCTACAATGAGCAGTTCTTC; CDR3 protein: CASSQEGGPYNEQFF
J gene: TRBJ2-1; clone size: many; D gene: TRBD1; V gene: TRBV29-1; CDR3 length: 16; CDR3 DNA: TGCAGCGTCTTCTTACAGGGGAGTGGGGCCTACAATGAGCAGTTCTTC; CDR3 protein: CSVFLQGSGAYNEQFF
J gene: TRBJ1-4; clone size: few; D gene: .; V gene: TRBV4-3; CDR3 length: 17; CDR3 DNA: TGCGCCAGCAGCCCCTTGGCAGGCAGAACAACTAATGAAAAACTGTTTTTT; CDR3 protein: CASSPLAGRTTNEKLFF
J gene: TRBJ1-5; clone size: .; D gene: .; V gene: TRBV7-2; CDR3 length: 13; CDR3 DNA: TGTGCCAGCAGCTTAGGGGCCCTACAGCCCCAGCATTTT; CDR3 protein: CASSLGALQPQHF
J gene: TRBJ2-3; clone size: .; D gene: TRBD1; V gene: TRBV24-1; CDR3 length: 15; CDR3 DNA: TGTGCCACCAGTGATCCTGGACAGGCCACAGATACGCAGTATTTT; CDR3 protein: CATSDPGQATDTQYF
J gene: TRBJ2-5; clone size: .; D gene: .; V gene: TRBV5-6; CDR3 length: 15; CDR3 DNA: TGTGCCAGCAGCTCACGCGGGACAGCAAAAGAGACCCAGTACTTC; CDR3 protein: CASSSRGTAKETQYF
J gene: TRBJ2-1; clone size: many; D gene: TRBD2; V gene: TRBV5-1; CDR3 length: 16; CDR3 DNA: TGCGCCAGCAGCCCAGGACTAGCGGGGGGGCCGGATGAGCAGTTCTTC; CDR3 protein: CASSPGLAGGPDEQFF
J gene: TRBJ1-1; clone size: .; D gene: TRBD1; V gene: TRBV7-6; CDR3 length: 13; CDR3 DNA: TGTGCCAGCAGCCGCCGACAGGGAGGTGAAGCTTTCTTT; CDR3 protein: CASSRRQGGEAFF
J gene: TRBJ1-3; clone size: few; D gene: .; V gene: TRBV2; CDR3 length: 13; CDR3 DNA: TGTGCCAGCAGTGTCGAATCTGGAAACACCATATATTTT; CDR3 protein: CASSVESGNTIYF
J gene: TRBJ1-5; clone size: .; D gene: .; V gene: TRBV7-9; CDR3 length: 14; CDR3 DNA: TGTGCCAGCAGCTCAGGGTCGGGGTTACAGCCCCAGCATTTT; CDR3 protein: CASSSGSGLQPQHF
J gene: TRBJ2-1; clone size: few; D gene: TRBD2; V gene: TRBV3-1; CDR3 length: 14; CDR3 DNA: TGTGCCAGCAGCCAACCGGGCGGGGGGATCGAGCAGTTCTTC; CDR3 protein: CASSQPGGGIEQFF
J gene: TRBJ1-4; clone size: .; D gene: .; V gene: TRBV20-1; CDR3 length: 16; CDR3 DNA: TGCAGTGCTAGAAAACCAGGGCTCAAACTAAATGAAAAACTGTTTTTT; CDR3 protein: CSARKPGLKLNEKLFF
J gene: TRBJ2-5; clone size: .; D gene: TRBD2; V gene: TRBV12-5; CDR3 length: 17; CDR3 DNA: TGTGCTAGTGGTTTGGTAGGGACTAGCGGGGGGCAAGAGACCCAGTACTTC; CDR3 protein: CASGLVGTSGGQETQYF
J gene: TRBJ2-3; clone size: .; D gene: .; V gene: TRBV5-6; CDR3 length: 15; CDR3 DNA: TGTGCCAGCAGCGAGCTCGGCTCCCGCAGTGATACGCAGTATTTT; CDR3 protein: CASSELGSRSDTQYF
J gene: TRBJ2-7; clone size: .; D gene: TRBD2; V gene: TRBV9; CDR3 length: 15; CDR3 DNA: TGTGCCAGCAGCATCGCATCGGGACTACCCTACGAGCAGTACTTC; CDR3 protein: CASSIASGLPYEQYF
J gene: TRBJ2-2; clone size: .; D gene: .; V gene: TRBV2; CDR3 length: 13; CDR3 DNA: TGTGCCAGCAGTGATCGCCCCACCGGGGAGCTGTTTTTT; CDR3 protein: CASSDRPTGELFF
J gene: TRBJ2-4; clone size: few; D gene: .; V gene: TRBV2; CDR3 length: 12; CDR3 DNA: TGTGCCAGCAGTGACGTCTGGGACATTCAGTACTTC; CDR3 protein: CASSDVWDIQYF
J gene: TRBJ1-1; clone size: many; D gene: .; V gene: TRBV7-9; CDR3 length: 12; CDR3 DNA: TGTGCCAGCAGCCTTATGGGGACTGAAGCTTTCTTT; CDR3 protein: CASSLMGTEAFF
J gene: TRBJ2-3; clone size: .; D gene: .; V gene: TRBV20-1; CDR3 length: 13; CDR3 DNA: TGCAGTGCTAGGACAGGAGACACAGATACGCAGTATTTT; CDR3 protein: CSARTGDTDTQYF
J gene: TRBJ2-7; clone size: many; D gene: .; V gene: TRBV7-2; CDR3 length: 14; CDR3 DNA: TGTGCCAGCAGCTCCTCTGTGGGTTTCTACGAGCAGTACTTC; CDR3 protein: CASSSSVGFYEQYF
J gene: TRBJ1-2; clone size: .; D gene: .; V gene: TRBV7-3; CDR3 length: 13; CDR3 DNA: TGTGCCAGCAGCTTAGTGGGGGAGGGCGGCTACACCTTC; CDR3 protein: CASSLVGEGGYTF
J gene: TRBJ1-3; clone size: many; D gene: TRBD1; V gene: TRBV28; CDR3 length: 13; CDR3 DNA: TGTGCCAGCAGGTCGGGACAGGGAGACACCATATATTTT; CDR3 protein: CASRSGQGDTIYF
J gene: TRBJ2-5; clone size: many; D gene: TRBD2; V gene: TRBV5-6; CDR3 length: 16; CDR3 DNA: TGTGCCAGCAGCGCGCGACCGGGACTAGCACAAGAGACCCAGTACTTC; CDR3 protein: CASSARPGLAQETQYF
J gene: TRBJ2-3; clone size: few; D gene: .; V gene: TRBV25-1; CDR3 length: 14; CDR3 DNA: TGTGCCAGCAGTGACCCAACTCGCACAGATACGCAGTATTTT; CDR3 protein: CASSDPTRTDTQYF
J gene: TRBJ2-7; clone size: few; D gene: .; V gene: TRBV10-3; CDR3 length: 15; CDR3 DNA: TGTGCCATCAGGCCGTTAGGCGGGGCCTCCTACGAGCAGTACTTC; CDR3 protein: CAIRPLGGASYEQYF
J gene: TRBJ1-6; clone size: many; D gene: TRBD1; V gene: TRBV5-1; CDR3 length: 14; CDR3 DNA: TGCGCCAGCAGCCAGGACAGGGAGAATTCACCCCTCCACTTT; CDR3 protein: CASSQDRENSPLHF
J gene: TRBJ1-2; clone size: .; D gene: .; V gene: TRBV12-3/TRBV12-4; CDR3 length: 14; CDR3 DNA: TGTGCCAGCTCCCGACTCCGGGGGAACTATGGCTACACCTTC; CDR3 protein: CASSRLRGNYGYTF
J gene: TRBJ1-3; clone size: many; D gene: .; V gene: TRBV7-9; CDR3 length: 14; CDR3 DNA: TGTGCCAGCAGCTTACGTAGGGGCGGAAACACCATATATTTT; CDR3 protein: CASSLRRGGNTIYF
J gene: TRBJ2-1; clone size: few; D gene: .; V gene: TRBV6-2/TRBV6-3; CDR3 length: 15; CDR3 DNA: TGTGCCAGCAGTCGGACTCCCATCTCCTACAATGAGCAGTTCTTC; CDR3 protein: CASSRTPISYNEQFF
J gene: TRBJ2-5; clone size: many; D gene: .; V gene: TRBV12-3/TRBV12-4; CDR3 length: 13; CDR3 DNA: TGTGCCAGCAATACAGGGAACCAAGAGACCCAGTACTTC; CDR3 protein: CASNTGNQETQYF
J gene: TRBJ2-7; clone size: .; D gene: .; V gene: TRBV6-2/TRBV6-3; CDR3 length: 12; CDR3 DNA: TGTGCCAGCACGACAGATTACTACGAGCAGTACTTC; CDR3 protein: CASTTDYYEQYF
J gene: TRBJ1-1; clone size: many; D gene: .; V gene: TRBV5-1; CDR3 length: 14; CDR3 DNA: TGCGCCAGCAGCTTGAATACCCTGAACACTGAAGCTTTCTTT; CDR3 protein: CASSLNTLNTEAFF
J gene: TRBJ2-5; clone size: few; D gene: .; V gene: TRBV10-3; CDR3 length: 13; CDR3 DNA: TGTGCCATCAGCGTTCGGGACCAAGAGACCCAGTACTTC; CDR3 protein: CAISVRDQETQYF
J gene: TRBJ2-1; clone size: medium-sized; D gene: .; V gene: TRBV7-9; CDR3 length: 12; CDR3 DNA: TGTGCCAGCAGCTTAGATCACAATGAGCAGTTCTTC; CDR3 protein: CASSLDHNEQFF
J gene: TRBJ2-6; clone size: .; D gene: .; V gene: TRBV2; CDR3 length: 18; CDR3 DNA: TGTGCCAGCAGTGTGGCAGGGTACGTTCTCTCCGGGGCCAACGTCCTGACTTTC; CDR3 protein: CASSVAGYVLSGANVLTF
J gene: TRBJ2-3; clone size: many; D gene: .; V gene: TRBV12-3/TRBV12-4; CDR3 length: 15; CDR3 DNA: TGTGCCAGCAGTTGGGGACCCAAGGAGGCAGATACGCAGTATTTT; CDR3 protein: CASSWGPKEADTQYF
J gene: TRBJ2-7; clone size: .; D gene: .; V gene: TRBV4-1; CDR3 length: 15; CDR3 DNA: TGCGCCAGCAGCCAAGGAAGGGCAGGGGCATACGAGCAGTACTTC; CDR3 protein: CASSQGRAGAYEQYF
J gene: TRBJ2-2; clone size: few; D gene: .; V gene: TRBV7-9; CDR3 length: 12; CDR3 DNA: TGTGCCAGCAGGCCTTTCACCGGGGAGCTGTTTTTT; CDR3 protein: CASRPFTGELFF
J gene: TRBJ1-1; clone size: .; D gene: .; V gene: TRBV19; CDR3 length: 14; CDR3 DNA: TGTGCCAGTACCAAAGGGGCCGGGACCGTTGAAGCTTTCTTT; CDR3 protein: CASTKGAGTVEAFF
J gene: TRBJ1-5; clone size: .; D gene: .; V gene: TRBV18; CDR3 length: 14; CDR3 DNA: TGTGCCAGCTCACCGACGGCTAGCAATCAGCCCCAGCATTTT; CDR3 protein: CASSPTASNQPQHF
J gene: TRBJ2-1; clone size: .; D gene: .; V gene: TRBV5-6; CDR3 length: 11; CDR3 DNA: TGTGCCAGCAGCTTGGTGATTGAGCAGTTCTTC; CDR3 protein: CASSLVIEQFF
J gene: TRBJ2-2; clone size: few; D gene: .; V gene: TRBV11-1; CDR3 length: 14; CDR3 DNA: TGTGCCAGCAGCTTTGGGCAGGGTGAAGGGGAGCTGTTTTTT; CDR3 protein: CASSFGQGEGELFF